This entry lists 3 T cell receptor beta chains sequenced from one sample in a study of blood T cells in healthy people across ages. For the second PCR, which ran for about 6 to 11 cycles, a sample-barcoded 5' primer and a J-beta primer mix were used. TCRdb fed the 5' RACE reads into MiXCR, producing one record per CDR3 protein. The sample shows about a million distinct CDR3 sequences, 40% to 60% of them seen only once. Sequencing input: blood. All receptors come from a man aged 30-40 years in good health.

The CDR3 spells CASSQDPGGEAFF. As DNA, the CDR3 is TGCGCCAGCAGCCAAGATCCCGGGGGCGAAGCTTTCTTT. This chain connects TRBV4-1 to TRBJ1-1, with D perhaps matching TRBD1 (6 bases). The germline V gene encodes CDR1 MGHRA and CDR2 YSYEKL. V was cut by 0 bases and J by 8 bases, with 10 bases left in between. This CDR3 spans 13 amino acids.

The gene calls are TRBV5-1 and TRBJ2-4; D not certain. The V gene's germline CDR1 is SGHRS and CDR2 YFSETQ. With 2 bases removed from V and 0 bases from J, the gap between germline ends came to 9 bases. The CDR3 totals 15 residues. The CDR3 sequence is CASSFGEVAKNIQYF. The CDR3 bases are TGCGCCAGCAGCTTTGGAGAGGTAGCCAAAAACATTCAGTACTTC.

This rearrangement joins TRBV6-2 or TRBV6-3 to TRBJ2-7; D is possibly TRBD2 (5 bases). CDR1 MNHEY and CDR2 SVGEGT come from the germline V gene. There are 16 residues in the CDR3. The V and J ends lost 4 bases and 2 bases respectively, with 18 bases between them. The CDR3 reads CASSSTASGLTYEQYF. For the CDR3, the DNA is TGTGCCAGCAGTTCCACCGCAAGCGGCCTTACCTACGAGCAGTACTTC.